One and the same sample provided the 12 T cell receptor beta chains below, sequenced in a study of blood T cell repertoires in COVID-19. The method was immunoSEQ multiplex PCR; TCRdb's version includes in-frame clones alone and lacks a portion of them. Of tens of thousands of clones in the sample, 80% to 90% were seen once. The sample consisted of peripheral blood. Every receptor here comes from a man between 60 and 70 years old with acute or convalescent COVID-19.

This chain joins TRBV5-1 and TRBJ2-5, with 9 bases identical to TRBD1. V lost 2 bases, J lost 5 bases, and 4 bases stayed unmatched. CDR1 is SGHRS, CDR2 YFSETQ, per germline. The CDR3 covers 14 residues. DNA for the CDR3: TGCGCCAGCAGCTTCACAGGGGGCTTGGAGACCCAGTACTTC. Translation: CASSFTGGLETQYF.

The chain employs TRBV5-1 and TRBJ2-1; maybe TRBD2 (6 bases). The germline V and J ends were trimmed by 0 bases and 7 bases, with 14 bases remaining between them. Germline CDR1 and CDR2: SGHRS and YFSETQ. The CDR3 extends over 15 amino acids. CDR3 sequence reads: CASSLGSGVGNEQFF. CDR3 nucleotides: TGCGCCAGCAGCTTGGGATCGGGGGTAGGGAATGAGCAGTTCTTC.

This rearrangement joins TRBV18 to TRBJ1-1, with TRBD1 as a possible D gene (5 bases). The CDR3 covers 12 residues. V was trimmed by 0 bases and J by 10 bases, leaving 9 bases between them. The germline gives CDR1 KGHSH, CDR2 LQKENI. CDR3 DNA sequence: TGTGCCAGCTCACCACCGGCGGGGGGAGCTTTCTTT. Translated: CASSPPAGGAFF.

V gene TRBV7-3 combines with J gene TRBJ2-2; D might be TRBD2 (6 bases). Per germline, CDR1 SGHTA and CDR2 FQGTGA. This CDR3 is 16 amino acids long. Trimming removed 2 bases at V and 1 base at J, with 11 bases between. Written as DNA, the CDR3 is TGTGCCAGCAGCTTACAGGGCGGGAAGAACACCGGGGAGCTGTTTTTT. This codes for CASSLQGGKNTGELFF. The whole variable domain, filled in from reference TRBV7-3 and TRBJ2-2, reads GAGVSQTPSNKVTEKGKYVELRCDPISGHTALYWYRQSLGQGPEFLIYFQGTGAADDSGLPNDRFFAVRPEGSVSTLKIQRTERGDSAVYLCASSLQGGKNTGELFFGEGSRLTVL.

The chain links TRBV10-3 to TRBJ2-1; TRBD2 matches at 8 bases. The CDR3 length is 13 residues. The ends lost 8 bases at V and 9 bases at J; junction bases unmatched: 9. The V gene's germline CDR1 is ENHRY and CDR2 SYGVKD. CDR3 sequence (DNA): TGTGCCATCGAGGACGGGAGGGCCACTGAGCAGTTCTTC. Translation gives CAIEDGRATEQFF.

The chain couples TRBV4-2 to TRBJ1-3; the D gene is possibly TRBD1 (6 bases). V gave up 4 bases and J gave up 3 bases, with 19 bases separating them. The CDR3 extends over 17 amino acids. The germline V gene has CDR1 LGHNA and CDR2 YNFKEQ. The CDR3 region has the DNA TGTGCCAGCAGCCCCCTTGGCAGGGGAAATGGTGGAAACACCATATATTTT. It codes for CASSPLGRGNGGNTIYF.

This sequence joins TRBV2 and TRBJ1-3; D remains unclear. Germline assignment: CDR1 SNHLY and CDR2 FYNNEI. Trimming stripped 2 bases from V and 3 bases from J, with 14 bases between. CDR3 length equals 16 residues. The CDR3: CASSELRSSRGNTIYF. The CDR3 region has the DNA TGTGCCAGCAGTGAACTGAGGTCGTCCCGTGGAAACACCATATATTTT.

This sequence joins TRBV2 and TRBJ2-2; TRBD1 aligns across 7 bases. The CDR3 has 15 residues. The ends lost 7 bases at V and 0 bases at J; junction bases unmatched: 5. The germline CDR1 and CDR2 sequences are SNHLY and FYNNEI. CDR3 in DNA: TGTGCCAGCAAAGGGGGCTTTACGAACACCGGGGAGCTGTTTTTT. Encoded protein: CASKGGFTNTGELFF.

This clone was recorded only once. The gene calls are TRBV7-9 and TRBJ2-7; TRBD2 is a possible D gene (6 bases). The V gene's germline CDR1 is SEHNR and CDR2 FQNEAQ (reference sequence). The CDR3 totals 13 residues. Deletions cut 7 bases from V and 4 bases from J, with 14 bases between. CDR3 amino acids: CASNSPGVYEQYF. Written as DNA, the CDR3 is TGTGCCAGCAACTCCCCGGGGGTATACGAGCAGTACTTC.

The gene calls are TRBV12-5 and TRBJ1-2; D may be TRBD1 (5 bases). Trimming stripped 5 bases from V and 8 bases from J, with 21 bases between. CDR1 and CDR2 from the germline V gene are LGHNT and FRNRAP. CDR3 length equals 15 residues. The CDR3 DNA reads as TGTGCTAGTGGTACCGGGGGAGGGGCCCCAGGCGGCTACACCTTC. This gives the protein CASGTGGGAPGGYTF.

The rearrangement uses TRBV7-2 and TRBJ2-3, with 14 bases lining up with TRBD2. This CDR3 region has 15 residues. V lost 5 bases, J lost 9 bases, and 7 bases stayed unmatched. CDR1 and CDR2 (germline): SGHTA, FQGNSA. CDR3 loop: CASSTRLAGGHTQYF. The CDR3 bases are TGTGCCAGCAGCACAAGACTAGCGGGAGGGCACACGCAGTATTTT.

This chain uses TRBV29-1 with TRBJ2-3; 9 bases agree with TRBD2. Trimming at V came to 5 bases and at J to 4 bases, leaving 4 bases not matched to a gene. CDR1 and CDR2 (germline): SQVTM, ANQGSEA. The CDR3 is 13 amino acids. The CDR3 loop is CSVPSGNSDTQYF. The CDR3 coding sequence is TGCAGCGTTCCTAGCGGGAATTCAGATACGCAGTATTTT.